Sequencing of this TCR beta chain was carried out in a study of blood T cells in healthy people across ages. Whole-study findings and limits: With age, beta diversity per million T cells declined roughly linearly, significantly by 40 to 50. One million T cells yielded diversity estimates that were considered underestimates. The study could not conclusively compare naive and antigen-experienced cells, given its unsorted PBMCs.

The extraction recovered at least 5 micrograms of total RNA per sample. In the case of this clonotype: As yet, its antigen is unknown.

This CDR3 is built from 15 residues. Germline V gives CDR1 MNHNY, CDR2 SVGAGI (reference sequence). The V gene lost 4 bases and the J gene lost 5 bases, with 15 bases spanning the gap. Combining a sample-barcoded 5' primer with a J-beta primer mix, a second PCR ran for about 6 to 12 cycles. MiXCR was run by TCRdb on the 5' RACE reads, yielding one entry per CDR3 protein. The table lists hundreds of thousands of distinct CDR3 sequences, under 45% of them singletons, with around 21% in the top ten. The origin of this receptor is a man aged 60-69 years in good health. The sequenced sample was blood. This sequence joins TRBV6-6 and TRBJ1-5; TRBD1 is a possible D gene (6 bases). The CDR3 region is CASSLLQDSYQPQHF. Written as DNA, the CDR3 is TGTGCCAGCAGTTTACTACAGGACAGCTATCAGCCCCAGCATTTT.